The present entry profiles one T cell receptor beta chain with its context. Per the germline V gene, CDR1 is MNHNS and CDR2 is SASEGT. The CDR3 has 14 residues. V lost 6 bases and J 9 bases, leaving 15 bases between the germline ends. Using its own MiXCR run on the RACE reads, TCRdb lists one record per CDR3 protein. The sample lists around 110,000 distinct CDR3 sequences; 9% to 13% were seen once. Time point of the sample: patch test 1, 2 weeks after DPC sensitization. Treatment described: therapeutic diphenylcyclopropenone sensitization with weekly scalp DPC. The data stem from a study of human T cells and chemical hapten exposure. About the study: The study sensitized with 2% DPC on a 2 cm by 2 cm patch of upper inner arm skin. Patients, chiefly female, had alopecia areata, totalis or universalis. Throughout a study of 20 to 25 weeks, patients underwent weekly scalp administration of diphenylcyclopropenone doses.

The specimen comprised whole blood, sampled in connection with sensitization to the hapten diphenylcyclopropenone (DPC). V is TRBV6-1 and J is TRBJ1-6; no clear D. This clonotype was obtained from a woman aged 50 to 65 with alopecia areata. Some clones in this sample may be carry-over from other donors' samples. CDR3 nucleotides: TGTGCCAGCAGAACACGTCAGTTGAGTTCACCCCTCCACTTT. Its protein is CASRTRQLSSPLHF.